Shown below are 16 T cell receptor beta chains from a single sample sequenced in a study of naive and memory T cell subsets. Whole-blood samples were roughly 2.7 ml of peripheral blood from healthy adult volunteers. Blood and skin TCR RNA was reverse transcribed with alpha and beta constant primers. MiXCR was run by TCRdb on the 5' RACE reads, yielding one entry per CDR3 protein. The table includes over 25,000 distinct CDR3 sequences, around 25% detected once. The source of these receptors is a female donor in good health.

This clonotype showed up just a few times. CDR3 loop: CASIGLANEQFF. CDR3 in DNA: TGTGCCAGCATCGGACTAGCGAATGAGCAGTTCTTC. The chain carries TRBV6-2 or TRBV6-3 and TRBJ2-1, with 9 positions matching TRBD2. Trimming cost V 7 bases and J 7 bases; bases outside gene matches: 2. The CDR3 totals 12 residues. Germline CDR1 and CDR2: MNHEY and SVGEGT.

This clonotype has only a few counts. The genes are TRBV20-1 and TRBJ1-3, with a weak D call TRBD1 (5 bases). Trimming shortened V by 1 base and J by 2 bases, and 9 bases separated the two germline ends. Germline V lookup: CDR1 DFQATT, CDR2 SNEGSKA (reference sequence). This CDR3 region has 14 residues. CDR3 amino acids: CSARVFRAGNTIYF. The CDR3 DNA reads TGCAGTGCTAGAGTTTTCAGGGCTGGAAACACCATATATTTT.

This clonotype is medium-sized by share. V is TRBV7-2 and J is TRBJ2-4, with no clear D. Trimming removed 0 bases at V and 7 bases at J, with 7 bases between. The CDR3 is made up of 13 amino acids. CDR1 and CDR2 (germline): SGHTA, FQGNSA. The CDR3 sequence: CASSLAQPNIQYF. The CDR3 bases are TGTGCCAGCAGCTTAGCTCAGCCCAACATTCAGTACTTC.

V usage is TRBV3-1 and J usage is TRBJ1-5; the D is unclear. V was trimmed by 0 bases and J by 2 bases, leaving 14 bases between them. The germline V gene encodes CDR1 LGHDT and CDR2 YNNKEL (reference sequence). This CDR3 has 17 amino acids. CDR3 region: CASSQEFPPGGNQPQHF. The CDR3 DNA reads TGTGCCAGCAGCCAAGAGTTCCCTCCGGGCGGCAATCAGCCCCAGCATTTT.

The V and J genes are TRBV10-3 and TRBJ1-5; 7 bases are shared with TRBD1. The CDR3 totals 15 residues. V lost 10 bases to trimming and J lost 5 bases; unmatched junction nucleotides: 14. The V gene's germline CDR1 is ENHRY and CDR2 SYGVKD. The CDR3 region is CATKMEGAIDQPQHF. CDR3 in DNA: TGTGCCACAAAAATGGAGGGGGCAATCGATCAGCCCCAGCATTTT.

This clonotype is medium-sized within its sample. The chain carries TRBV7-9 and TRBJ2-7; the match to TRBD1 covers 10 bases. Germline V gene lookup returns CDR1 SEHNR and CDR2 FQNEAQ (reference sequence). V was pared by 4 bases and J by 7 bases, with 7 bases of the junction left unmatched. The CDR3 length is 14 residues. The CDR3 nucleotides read TGTGCCAGCAGCTCGGGACAGGGGATGTGGGAGCAGTACTTC. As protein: CASSSGQGMWEQYF.

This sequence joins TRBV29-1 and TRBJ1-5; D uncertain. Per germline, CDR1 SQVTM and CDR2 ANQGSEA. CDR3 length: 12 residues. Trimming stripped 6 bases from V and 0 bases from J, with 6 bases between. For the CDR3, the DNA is TGCAGCGTCGGATATAGCAATCAGCCCCAGCATTTT. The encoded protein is CSVGYSNQPQHF. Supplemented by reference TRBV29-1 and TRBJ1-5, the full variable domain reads SAVISQKPSRDICQRGTSLTIQCQVDSQVTMMFWYRQQPGQSLTLIATANQGSEATYESGFVIDKFPISRPNLTFSTLTVSNMSPEDSSIYLCSVGYSNQPQHFGDGTRLSIL.

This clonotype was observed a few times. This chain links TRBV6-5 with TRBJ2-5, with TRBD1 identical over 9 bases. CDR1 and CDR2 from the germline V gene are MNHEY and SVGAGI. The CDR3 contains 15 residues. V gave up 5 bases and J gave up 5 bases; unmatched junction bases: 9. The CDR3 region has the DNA TGTGCCAGCAGTCCTACACAGGGGGCAAAGGAGACCCAGTACTTC. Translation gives CASSPTQGAKETQYF.

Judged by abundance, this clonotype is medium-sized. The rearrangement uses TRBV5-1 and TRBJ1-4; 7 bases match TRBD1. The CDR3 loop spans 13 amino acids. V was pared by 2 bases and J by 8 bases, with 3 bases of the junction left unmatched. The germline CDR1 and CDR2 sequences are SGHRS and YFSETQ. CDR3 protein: CASSFGQVEKLFF. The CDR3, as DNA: TGCGCCAGCAGCTTTGGACAGGTAGAAAAACTGTTTTTT.

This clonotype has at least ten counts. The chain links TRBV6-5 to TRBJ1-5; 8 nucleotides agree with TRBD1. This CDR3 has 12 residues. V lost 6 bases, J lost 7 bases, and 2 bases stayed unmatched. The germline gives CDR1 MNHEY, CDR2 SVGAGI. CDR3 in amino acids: CASRHRGQPQHF. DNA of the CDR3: TGTGCCAGCAGACACAGGGGGCAGCCCCAGCATTTT.

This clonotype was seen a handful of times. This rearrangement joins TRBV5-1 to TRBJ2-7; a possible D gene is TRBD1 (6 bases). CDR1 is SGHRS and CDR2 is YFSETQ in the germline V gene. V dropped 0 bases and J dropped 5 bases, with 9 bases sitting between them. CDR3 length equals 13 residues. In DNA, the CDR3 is TGCGCCAGCAGCTTGGGGACAGTTGACGAGCAGTACTTC. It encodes CASSLGTVDEQYF.

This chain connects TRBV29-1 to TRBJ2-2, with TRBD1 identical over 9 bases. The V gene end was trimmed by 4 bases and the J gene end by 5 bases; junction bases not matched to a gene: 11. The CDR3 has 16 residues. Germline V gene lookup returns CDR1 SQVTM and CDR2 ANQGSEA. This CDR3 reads CSVAGTPGTGTGELFF. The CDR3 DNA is TGCAGCGTTGCGGGTACCCCAGGGACAGGGACCGGGGAGCTGTTTTTT.

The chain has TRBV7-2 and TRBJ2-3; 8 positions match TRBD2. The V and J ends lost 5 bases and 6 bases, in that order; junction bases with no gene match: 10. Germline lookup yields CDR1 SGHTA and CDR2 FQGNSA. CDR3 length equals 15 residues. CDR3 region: CASSTSGNPVDTQYF. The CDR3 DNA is TGTGCCAGCAGCACTAGCGGCAATCCTGTGGATACGCAGTATTTT.

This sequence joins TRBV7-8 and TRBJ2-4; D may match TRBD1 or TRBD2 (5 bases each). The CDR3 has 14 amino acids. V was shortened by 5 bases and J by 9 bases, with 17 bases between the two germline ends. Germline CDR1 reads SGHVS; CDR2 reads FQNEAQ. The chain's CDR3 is CASSPGASQSIQYF. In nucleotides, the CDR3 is TGTGCCAGCAGCCCCGGGGCATCTCAAAGCATTCAGTACTTC. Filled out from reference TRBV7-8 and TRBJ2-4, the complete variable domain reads GAGVSQSPRYKVAKRGQDVALRCDPISGHVSLFWYQQALGQGPEFLTYFQNEAQLDKSGLPSDRFFAERPEGSVSTLKIQRTQQEDSAVYLCASSPGASQSIQYFGAGTRLSVL.

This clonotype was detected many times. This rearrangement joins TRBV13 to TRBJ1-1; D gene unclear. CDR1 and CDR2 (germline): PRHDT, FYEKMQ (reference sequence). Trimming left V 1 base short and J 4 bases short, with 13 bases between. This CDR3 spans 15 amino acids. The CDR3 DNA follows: TGTGCCAGCAGCTTAGTAGGCGCCGGGGTCACTGAAGCTTTCTTT. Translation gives CASSLVGAGVTEAFF.

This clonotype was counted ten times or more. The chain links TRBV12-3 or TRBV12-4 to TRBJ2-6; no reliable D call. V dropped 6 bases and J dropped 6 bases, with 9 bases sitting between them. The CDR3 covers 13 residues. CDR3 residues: CASSVLLANVLTF. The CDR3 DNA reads TGTGCCAGCAGCGTCCTGCTGGCCAACGTCCTGACTTTC.